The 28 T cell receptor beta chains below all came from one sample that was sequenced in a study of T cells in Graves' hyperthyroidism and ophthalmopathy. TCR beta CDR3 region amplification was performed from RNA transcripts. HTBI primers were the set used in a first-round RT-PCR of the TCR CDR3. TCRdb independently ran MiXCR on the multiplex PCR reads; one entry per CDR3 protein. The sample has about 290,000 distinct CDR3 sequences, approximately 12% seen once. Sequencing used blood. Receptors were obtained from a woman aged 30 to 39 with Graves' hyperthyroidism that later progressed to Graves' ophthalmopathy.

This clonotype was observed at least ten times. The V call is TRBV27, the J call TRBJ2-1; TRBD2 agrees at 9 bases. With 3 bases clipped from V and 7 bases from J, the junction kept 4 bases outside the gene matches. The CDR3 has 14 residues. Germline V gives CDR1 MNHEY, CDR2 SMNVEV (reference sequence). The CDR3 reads CASSLAGGPNEQFF. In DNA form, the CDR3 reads TGTGCCAGCAGTTTGGCGGGAGGGCCAAATGAGCAGTTCTTC.

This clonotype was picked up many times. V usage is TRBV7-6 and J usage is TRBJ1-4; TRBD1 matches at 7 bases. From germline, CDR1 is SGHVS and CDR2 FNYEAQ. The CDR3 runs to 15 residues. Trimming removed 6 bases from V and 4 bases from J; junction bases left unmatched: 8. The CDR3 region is CASSSGQSLNEKLFF. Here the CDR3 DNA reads TGTGCCAGCAGTTCGGGACAGTCTCTTAATGAAAAACTGTTTTTT.

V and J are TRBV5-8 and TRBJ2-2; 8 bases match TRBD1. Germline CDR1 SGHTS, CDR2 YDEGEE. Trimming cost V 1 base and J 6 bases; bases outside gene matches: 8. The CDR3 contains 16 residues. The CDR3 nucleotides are TGTGCCAGCAGCTTGAGGGAGACAGGGGAGTCCGGGGAGCTGTTTTTT. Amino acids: CASSLRETGESGELFF.

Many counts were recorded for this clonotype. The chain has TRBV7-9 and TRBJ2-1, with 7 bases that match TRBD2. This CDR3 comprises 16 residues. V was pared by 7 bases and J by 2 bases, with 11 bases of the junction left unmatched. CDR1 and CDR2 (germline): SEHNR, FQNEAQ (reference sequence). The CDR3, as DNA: TGTGCCAGCACGACGGGACTACTGGTTACCTACAATGAGCAGTTCTTC. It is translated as CASTTGLLVTYNEQFF. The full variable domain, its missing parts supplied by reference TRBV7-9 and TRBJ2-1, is DTGVSQNPRHKITKRGQNVTFRCDPISEHNRLYWYRQTLGQGPEFLTYFQNEAQLEKSRLLSDRFSAERPKGSFSTLEIQRTEQGDSAMYLCASTTGLLVTYNEQFFGPGTRLTVL.

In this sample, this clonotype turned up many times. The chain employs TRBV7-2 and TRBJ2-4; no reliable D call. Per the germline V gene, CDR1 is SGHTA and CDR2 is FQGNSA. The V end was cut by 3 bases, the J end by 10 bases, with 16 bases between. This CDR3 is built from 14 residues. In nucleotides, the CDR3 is TGTGCCAGCAGCTTCGATAGGTCCGTCACAATTCAGTACTTC. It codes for CASSFDRSVTIQYF.

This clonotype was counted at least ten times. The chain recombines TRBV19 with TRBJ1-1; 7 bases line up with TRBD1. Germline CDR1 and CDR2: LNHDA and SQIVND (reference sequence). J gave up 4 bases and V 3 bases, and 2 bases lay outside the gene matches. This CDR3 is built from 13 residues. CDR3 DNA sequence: TGTGCCAGTAGTATTACAGGGGCCACTGAAGCTTTCTTT. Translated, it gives CASSITGATEAFF.

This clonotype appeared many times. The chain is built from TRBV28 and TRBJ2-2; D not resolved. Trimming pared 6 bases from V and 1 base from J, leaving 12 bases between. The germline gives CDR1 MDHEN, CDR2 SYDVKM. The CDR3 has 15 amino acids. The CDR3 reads CASSPPYGNTGELFF. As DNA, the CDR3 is TGTGCCAGCAGCCCTCCTTATGGGAACACCGGGGAGCTGTTTTTT.

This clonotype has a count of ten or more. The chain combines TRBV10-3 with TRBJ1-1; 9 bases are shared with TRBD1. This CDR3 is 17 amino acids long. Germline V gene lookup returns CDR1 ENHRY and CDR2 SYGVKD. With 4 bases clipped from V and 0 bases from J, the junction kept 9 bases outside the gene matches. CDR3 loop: CAISVRLGTGLNTEAFF. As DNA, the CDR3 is TGTGCCATCAGTGTCCGCCTTGGGACAGGGCTGAACACTGAAGCTTTCTTT.

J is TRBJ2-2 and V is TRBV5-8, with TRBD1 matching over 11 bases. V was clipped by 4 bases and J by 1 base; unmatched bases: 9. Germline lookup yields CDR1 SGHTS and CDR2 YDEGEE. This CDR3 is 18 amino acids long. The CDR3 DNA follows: TGTGCCAGCAGCCTGGGGACAGGGGGGCACAGGAACACCGGGGAGCTGTTTTTT. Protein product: CASSLGTGGHRNTGELFF.

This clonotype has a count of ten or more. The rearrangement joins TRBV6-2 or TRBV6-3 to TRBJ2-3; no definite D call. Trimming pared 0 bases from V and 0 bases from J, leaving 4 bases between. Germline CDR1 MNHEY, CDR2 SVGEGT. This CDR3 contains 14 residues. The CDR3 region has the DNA TGTGCCAGCAGTTACTCGACCAGCACAGATACGCAGTATTTT. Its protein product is CASSYSTSTDTQYF.

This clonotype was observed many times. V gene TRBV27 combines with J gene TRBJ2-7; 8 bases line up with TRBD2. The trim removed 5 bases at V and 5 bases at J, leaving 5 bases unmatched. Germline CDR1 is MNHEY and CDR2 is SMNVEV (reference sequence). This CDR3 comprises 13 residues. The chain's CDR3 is CASSLSGTNEQYF. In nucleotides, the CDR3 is TGTGCCAGCAGTCTTAGCGGGACCAACGAGCAGTACTTC.

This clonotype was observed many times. CDR3 sequence: CASSLEGLTTEAFF. The CDR3 DNA sequence: TGTGCCAGCAGCTTAGAAGGCCTTACCACTGAAGCTTTCTTT. The gene calls are TRBV7-3 and TRBJ1-1; D unresolved. This CDR3 spans 14 amino acids. Germline V gene sequence: CDR1 SGHTA, CDR2 FQGTGA. V lost 2 bases, J lost 4 bases, and 11 bases lay in between.

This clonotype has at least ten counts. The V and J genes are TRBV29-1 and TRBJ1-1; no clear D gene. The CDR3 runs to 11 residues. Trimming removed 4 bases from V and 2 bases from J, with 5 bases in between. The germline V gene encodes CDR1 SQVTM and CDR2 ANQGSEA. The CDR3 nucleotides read TGCAGCGTTGCCGTAAACACTGAAGCTTTCTTT. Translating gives CSVAVNTEAFF.

This CDR3 is CASSQSKAVNYEQYF. The CDR3 DNA follows: TGTGCCAGCAGTCAATCGAAAGCGGTTAACTACGAGCAGTACTTC. This chain connects TRBV5-6 to TRBJ2-7, with D perhaps matching TRBD2 (5 bases). Trimming left V 5 bases short and J 3 bases short, with 18 bases between. Germline V lookup: CDR1 SGHDT, CDR2 YYEEEE. CDR3 size: 15 residues.

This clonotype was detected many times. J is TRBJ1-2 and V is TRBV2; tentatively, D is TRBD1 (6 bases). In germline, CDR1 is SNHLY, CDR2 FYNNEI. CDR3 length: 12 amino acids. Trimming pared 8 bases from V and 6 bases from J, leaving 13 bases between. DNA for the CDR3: TGTGCCAGCGGCAGTGCAGGGGATGGCTACACCTTC. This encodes CASGSAGDGYTF.

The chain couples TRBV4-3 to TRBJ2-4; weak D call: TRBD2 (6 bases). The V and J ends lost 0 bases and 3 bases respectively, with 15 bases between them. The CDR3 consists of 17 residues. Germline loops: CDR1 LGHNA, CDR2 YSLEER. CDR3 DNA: TGCGCCAGCAGCCAAGATTGGAGGGCGAAGGGCAAAAACATTCAGTACTTC. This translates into CASSQDWRAKGKNIQYF.

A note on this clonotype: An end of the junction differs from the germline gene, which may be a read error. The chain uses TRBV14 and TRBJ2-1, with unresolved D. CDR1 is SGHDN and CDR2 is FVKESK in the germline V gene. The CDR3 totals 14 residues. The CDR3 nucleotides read TGTGCCGGCAGCCAAGATCAACTCCTCAATGAGCAGTTCTTC. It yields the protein CAGSQDQLLNEQFF.

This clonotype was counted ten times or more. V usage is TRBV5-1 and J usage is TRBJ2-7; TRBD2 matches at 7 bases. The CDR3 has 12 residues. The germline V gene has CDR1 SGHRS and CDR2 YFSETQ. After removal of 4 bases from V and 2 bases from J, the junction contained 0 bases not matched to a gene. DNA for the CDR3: TGCGCCAGCAGCCGGGAGGCCTACGAGCAGTACTTC. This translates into CASSREAYEQYF.

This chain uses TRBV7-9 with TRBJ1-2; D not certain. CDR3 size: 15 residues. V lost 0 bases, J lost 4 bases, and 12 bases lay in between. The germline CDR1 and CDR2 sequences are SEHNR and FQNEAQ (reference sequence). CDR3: CASSLALEESYGYTF. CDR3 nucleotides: TGTGCCAGCAGCTTAGCGCTGGAGGAGAGCTATGGCTACACCTTC.

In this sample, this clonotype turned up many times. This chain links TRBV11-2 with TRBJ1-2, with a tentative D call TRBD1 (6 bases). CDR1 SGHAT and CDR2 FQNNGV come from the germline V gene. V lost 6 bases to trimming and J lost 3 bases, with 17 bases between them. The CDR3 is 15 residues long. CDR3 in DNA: TGTGCCAGCAGACTGACAGGCGGGCGTGACTATGGCTACACCTTC. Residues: CASRLTGGRDYGYTF. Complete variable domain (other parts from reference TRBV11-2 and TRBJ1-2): EAGVAQSPRYKIIEKRQSVAFWCNPISGHATLYWYQQILGQGPKLLIQFQNNGVVDDSQLPKDRFSAERLKGVDSTLKIQPAKLEDSAVYLCASRLTGGRDYGYTFGSGTRLTVV.

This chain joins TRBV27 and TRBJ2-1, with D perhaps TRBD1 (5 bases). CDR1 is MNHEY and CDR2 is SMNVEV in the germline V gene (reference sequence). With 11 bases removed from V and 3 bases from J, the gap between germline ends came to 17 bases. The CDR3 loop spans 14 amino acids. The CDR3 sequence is CAVSAGSLYNEQFF. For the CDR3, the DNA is TGTGCCGTTTCGGCAGGGTCCCTCTACAATGAGCAGTTCTTC.

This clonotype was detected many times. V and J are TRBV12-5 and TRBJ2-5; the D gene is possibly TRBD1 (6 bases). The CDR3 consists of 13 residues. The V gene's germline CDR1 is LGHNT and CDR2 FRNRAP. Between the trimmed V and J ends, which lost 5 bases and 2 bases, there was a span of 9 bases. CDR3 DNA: TGTGCTAGTGGTCTAGGGACACAAGAGACCCAGTACTTC. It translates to CASGLGTQETQYF.

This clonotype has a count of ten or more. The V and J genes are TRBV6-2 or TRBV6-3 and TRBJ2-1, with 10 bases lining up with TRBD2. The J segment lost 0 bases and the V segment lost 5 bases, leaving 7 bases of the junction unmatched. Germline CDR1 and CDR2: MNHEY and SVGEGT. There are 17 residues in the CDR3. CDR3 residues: CASSPLAGGFSYNEQFF. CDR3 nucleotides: TGTGCCAGCAGTCCTTTAGCGGGAGGCTTCTCCTACAATGAGCAGTTCTTC.

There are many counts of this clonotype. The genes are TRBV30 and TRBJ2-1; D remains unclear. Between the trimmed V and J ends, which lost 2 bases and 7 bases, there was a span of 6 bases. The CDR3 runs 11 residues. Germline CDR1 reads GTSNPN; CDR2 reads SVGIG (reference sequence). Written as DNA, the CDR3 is TGTGCCTGGAGTAACGGGAATGAGCAGTTCTTC. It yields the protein CAWSNGNEQFF.

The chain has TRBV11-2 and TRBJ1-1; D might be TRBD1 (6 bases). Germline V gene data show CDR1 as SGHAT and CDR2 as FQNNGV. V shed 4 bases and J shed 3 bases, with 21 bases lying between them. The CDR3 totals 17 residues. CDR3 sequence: CASSSDPFTGFDTEAFF. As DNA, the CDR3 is TGTGCCAGCAGCTCCGACCCTTTCACAGGGTTCGACACTGAAGCTTTCTTT.

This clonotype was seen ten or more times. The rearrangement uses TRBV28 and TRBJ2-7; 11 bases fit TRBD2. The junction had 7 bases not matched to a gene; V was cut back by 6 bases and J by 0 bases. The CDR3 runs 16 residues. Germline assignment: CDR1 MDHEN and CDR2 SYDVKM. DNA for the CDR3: TGTGCCAGCAGAGGTCCCGGGACTAGCGGCTCCTACGAGCAGTACTTC. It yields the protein CASRGPGTSGSYEQYF.

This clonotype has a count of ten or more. CDR3 DNA: TGTGCCAGCAGCGCCCATCGGGACACAAATTCCACAGATACGCAGTATTTT. This codes for CASSAHRDTNSTDTQYF. The chain recombines TRBV11-2 with TRBJ2-3, with D tentatively TRBD1 (6 bases). Germline loops: CDR1 SGHAT, CDR2 FQNNGV. The V gene lost 5 bases and the J gene lost 2 bases, with 20 bases spanning the gap. The CDR3 sequence is 17 residues long. Full variable domain (missing parts from reference TRBV11-2 and TRBJ2-3): EAGVAQSPRYKIIEKRQSVAFWCNPISGHATLYWYQQILGQGPKLLIQFQNNGVVDDSQLPKDRFSAERLKGVDSTLKIQPAKLEDSAVYLCASSAHRDTNSTDTQYFGPGTRLTVL.

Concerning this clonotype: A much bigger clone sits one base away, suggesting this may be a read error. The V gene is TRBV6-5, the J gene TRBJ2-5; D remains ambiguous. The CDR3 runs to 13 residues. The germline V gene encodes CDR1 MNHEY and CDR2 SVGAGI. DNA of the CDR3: TGTGCCAGCGGTTACTCGATCACCTCGACCCAGTACTTC. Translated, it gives CASGYSITSTQYF.